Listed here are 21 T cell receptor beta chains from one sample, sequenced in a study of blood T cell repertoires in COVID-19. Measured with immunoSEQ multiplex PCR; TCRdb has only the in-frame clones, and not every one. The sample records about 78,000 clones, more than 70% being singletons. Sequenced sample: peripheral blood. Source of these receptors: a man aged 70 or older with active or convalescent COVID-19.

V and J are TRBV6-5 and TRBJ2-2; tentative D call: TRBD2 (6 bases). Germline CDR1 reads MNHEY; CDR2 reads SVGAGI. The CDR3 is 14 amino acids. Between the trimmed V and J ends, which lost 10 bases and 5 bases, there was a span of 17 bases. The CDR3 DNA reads TGTGCCACCCGCAGCTGGGACTCGACCGGGGAGCTGTTTTTT. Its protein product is CATRSWDSTGELFF.

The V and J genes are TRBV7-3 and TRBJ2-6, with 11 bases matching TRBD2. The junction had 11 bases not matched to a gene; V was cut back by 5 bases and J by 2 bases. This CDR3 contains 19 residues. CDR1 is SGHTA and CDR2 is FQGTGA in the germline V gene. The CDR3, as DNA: TGTGCCAGCAGCCCCTCCCTAGCGGGAGGTGGGACTGGGGCCAACGTCCTGACTTTC. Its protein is CASSPSLAGGGTGANVLTF. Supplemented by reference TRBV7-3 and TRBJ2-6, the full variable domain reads GAGVSQTPSNKVTEKGKYVELRCDPISGHTALYWYRQSLGQGPEFLIYFQGTGAADDSGLPNDRFFAVRPEGSVSTLKIQRTERGDSAVYLCASSPSLAGGGTGANVLTFGAGSRLTVL.

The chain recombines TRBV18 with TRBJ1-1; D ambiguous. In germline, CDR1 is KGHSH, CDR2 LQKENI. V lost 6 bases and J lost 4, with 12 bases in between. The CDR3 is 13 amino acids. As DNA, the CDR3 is TGTGCCAGCTCCCTCGGGAGAAGCACTGAAGCTTTCTTT. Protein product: CASSLGRSTEAFF. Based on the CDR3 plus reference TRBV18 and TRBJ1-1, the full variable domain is NAGVMQNPRHLVRRRGQEARLRCSPMKGHSHVYWYRQLPEEGLKFMVYLQKENIIDESGMPKERFSAEFPKEGPSILRIQQVVRGDSAAYFCASSLGRSTEAFFGQGTRLTVV.

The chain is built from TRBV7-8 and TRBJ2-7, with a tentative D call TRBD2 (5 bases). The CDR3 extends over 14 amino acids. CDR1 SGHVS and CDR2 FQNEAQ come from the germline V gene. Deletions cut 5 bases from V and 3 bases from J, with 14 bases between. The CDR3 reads CASSTSDLLYEQYF. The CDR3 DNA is TGTGCCAGCAGCACTAGTGACTTACTCTACGAGCAGTACTTC.

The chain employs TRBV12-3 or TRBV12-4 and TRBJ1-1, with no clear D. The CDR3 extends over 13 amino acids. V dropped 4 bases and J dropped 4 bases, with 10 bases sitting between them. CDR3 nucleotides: TGTGCCAGCAGTTACCTGACTGGCACTGAAGCTTTCTTT. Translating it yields CASSYLTGTEAFF.

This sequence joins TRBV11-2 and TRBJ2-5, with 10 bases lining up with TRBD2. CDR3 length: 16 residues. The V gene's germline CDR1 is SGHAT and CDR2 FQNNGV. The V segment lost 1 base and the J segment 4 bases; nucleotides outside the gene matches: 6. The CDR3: CASSLAWASGGETQYF. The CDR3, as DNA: TGTGCCAGCAGCTTAGCCTGGGCTAGCGGGGGAGAGACCCAGTACTTC.

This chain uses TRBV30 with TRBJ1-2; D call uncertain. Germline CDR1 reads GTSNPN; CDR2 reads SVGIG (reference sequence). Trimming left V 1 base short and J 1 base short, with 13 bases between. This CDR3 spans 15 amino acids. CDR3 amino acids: CAWSGGSDYNYGYTF. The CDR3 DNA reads TGTGCCTGGAGTGGAGGATCAGATTATAACTATGGCTACACCTTC.

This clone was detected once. The CDR3 region is CASSEDTYGYTF. The CDR3 region has the DNA TGTGCCAGCAGTGAAGACACCTATGGCTACACCTTC. The chain recombines TRBV6-1 with TRBJ1-2; the D is unclear. The V end was cut by 1 base, the J end by 4 bases, with 4 bases between. This CDR3 is built from 12 residues. Germline CDR1 and CDR2: MNHNS and SASEGT.

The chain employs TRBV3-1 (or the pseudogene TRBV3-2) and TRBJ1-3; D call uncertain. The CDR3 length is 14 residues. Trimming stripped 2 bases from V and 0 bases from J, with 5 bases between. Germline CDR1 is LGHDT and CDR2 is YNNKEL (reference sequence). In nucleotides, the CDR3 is TGTGCCAGCAGCCAACTTTACTCTGGAAACACCATATATTTT. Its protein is CASSQLYSGNTIYF.

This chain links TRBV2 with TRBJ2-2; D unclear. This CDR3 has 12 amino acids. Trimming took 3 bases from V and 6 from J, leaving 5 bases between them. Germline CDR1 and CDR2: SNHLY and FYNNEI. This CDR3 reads CASSDIAGELFF. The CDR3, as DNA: TGTGCCAGCAGTGATATTGCCGGGGAGCTGTTTTTT.

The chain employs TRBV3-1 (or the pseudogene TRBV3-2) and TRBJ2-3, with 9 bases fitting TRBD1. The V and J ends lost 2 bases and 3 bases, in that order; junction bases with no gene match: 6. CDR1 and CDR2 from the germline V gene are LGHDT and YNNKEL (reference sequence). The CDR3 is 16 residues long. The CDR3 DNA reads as TGTGCCAGCAGCCAATTACAGGGGGCGCTTACAGATACGCAGTATTTT. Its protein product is CASSQLQGALTDTQYF.

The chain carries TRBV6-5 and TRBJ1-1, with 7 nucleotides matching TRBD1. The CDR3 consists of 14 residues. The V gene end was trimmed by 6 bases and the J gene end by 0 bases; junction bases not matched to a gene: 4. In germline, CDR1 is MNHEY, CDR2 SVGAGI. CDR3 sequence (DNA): TGTGCCAGCAGGACCGGGACAGTGAACACTGAAGCTTTCTTT. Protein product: CASRTGTVNTEAFF.

The CDR3 nucleotides are TGCGCCAGCAGCCCCGGGGAGACAGGGAGGAATGAGCAGTTCTTC. It is translated as CASSPGETGRNEQFF. This chain connects TRBV5-1 to TRBJ2-1, with a tentative D call TRBD1 (7 bases). Germline V gene lookup returns CDR1 SGHRS and CDR2 YFSETQ. The CDR3 loop spans 15 amino acids. The V end was cut by 4 bases, the J end by 7 bases, with 18 bases between.

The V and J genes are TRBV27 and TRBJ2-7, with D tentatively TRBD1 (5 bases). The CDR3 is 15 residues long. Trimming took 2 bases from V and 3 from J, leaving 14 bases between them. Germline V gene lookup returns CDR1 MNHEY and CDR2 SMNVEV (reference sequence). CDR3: CASSLRVMQGYEQYF. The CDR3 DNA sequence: TGTGCCAGCAGTTTAAGGGTGATGCAGGGCTACGAGCAGTACTTC.

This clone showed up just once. CDR3 bases: TGTGCCAGCTCACCGGACAGGGGAGTATATTACAATGAGCAGTTCTTC. Residues: CASSPDRGVYYNEQFF. The chain couples TRBV18 to TRBJ2-1; 9 positions agree with TRBD1. Germline loops: CDR1 KGHSH, CDR2 LQKENI. This CDR3 is built from 16 residues. Germline trimming cut 3 bases from V and 4 bases from J; bases unmatched to any gene: 7.

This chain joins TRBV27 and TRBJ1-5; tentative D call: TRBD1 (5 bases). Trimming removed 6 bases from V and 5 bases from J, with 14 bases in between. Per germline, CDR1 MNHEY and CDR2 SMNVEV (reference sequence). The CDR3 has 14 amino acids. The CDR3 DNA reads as TGTGCCAGCAGCCCAAATGACAGCTATCAGCCCCAGCATTTT. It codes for CASSPNDSYQPQHF.

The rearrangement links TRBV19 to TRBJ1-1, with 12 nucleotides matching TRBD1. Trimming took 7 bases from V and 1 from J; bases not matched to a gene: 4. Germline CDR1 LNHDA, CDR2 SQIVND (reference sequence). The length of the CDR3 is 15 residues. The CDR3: CASMGTGGANTEAFF. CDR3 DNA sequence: TGTGCCAGTATGGGGACAGGGGGCGCGAACACTGAAGCTTTCTTT.

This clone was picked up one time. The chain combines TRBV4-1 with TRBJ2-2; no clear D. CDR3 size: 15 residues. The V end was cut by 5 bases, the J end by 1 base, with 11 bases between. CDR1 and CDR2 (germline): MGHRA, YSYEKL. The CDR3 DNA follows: TGCGCCAGCAGCAAAGGAAACTGGAACACCGGGGAGCTGTTTTTT. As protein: CASSKGNWNTGELFF.

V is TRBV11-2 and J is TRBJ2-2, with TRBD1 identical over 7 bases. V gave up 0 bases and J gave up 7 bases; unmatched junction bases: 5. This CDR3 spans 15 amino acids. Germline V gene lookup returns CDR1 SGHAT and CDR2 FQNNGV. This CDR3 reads CASSLEGTEGGELFF. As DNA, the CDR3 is TGTGCCAGCAGCTTAGAAGGGACAGAAGGCGGGGAGCTGTTTTTT.

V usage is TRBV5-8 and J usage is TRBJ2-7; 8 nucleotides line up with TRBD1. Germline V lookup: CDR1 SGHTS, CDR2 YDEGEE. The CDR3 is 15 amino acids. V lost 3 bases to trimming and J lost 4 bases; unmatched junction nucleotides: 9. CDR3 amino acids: CASSSSGGWVYEQYF. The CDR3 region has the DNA TGTGCCAGCAGCTCCTCAGGGGGCTGGGTATACGAGCAGTACTTC.

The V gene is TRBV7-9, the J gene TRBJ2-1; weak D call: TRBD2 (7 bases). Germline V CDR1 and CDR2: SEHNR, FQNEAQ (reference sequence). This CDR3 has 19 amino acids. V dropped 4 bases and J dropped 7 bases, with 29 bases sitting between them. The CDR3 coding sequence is TGTGCCAGCAGCTCCCCTCCCGGGTCGGGGGGCCCTTCCCGAAATGAGCAGTTCTTC. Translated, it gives CASSSPPGSGGPSRNEQFF. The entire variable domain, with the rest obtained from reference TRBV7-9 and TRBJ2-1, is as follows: DTGVSQNPRHKITKRGQNVTFRCDPISEHNRLYWYRQTLGQGPEFLTYFQNEAQLEKSRLLSDRFSAERPKGSFSTLEIQRTEQGDSAMYLCASSSPPGSGGPSRNEQFFGPGTRLTVL.